This T cell receptor (beta chain) was sequenced during a study of PD-L1 blockade in urothelial cancer. Across the whole study: Previous chemotherapy exposure amounted to 0 to 3 regimens for patients. Investigators checked blood 3 weeks (second dose) and 6 weeks after treatment start.

The V and J ends lost 1 base and 8 bases, in that order; junction bases with no gene match: 6. Germline CDR1 GTSNPN, CDR2 SVGIG (reference sequence). CDR3 size: 13 residues. Described time point: peripheral blood 6 weeks after treatment start. Repertoires were generated with immunoSEQ multiplex PCR, while TCRdb's copy carries only in-frame clones and drops some. The table includes some 31,000 clones, under 90% detected once. The rearrangement joins TRBV30 to TRBJ1-1; 8 bases agree with TRBD1. The input for sequencing was PBMCs, taken around atezolizumab (anti-PD-L1) treatment. The receptor's source is an older man with urothelial cancer. The CDR3 here is CAWSAGQGVEAFF. The DNA for the CDR3 is TGTGCCTGGAGTGCAGGACAGGGCGTCGAAGCTTTCTTT.